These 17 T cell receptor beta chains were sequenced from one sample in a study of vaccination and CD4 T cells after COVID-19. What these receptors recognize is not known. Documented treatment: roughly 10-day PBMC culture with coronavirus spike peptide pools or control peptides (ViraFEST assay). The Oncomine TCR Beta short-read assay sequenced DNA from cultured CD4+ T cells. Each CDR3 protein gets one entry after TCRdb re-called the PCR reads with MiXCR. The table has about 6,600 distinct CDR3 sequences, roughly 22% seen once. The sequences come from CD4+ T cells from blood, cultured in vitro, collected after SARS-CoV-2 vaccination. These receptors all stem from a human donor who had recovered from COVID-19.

This chain's CDR3 is CSAPGRDTGLIDTQYF. The CDR3 DNA reads as TGCAGTGCCCCGGGCCGCGACACGGGGCTCATAGATACGCAGTATTTT. J is TRBJ2-3 and V is TRBV20-1; TRBD1 or TRBD2 may be the D gene (5 bases each). V lost 6 bases, J lost 5 bases, and 24 bases lay in between. The germline V gene encodes CDR1 DFQATT and CDR2 SNEGSKA (reference sequence). The CDR3 is 16 amino acids.

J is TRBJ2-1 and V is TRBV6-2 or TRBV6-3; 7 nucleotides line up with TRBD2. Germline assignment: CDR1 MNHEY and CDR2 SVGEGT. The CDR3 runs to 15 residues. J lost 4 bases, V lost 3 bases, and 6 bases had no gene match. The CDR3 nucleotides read TGTGCCAGCAGTTATTCTGGGGGGGTTTACAATGAGCAGTTCTTC. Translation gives CASSYSGGVYNEQFF.

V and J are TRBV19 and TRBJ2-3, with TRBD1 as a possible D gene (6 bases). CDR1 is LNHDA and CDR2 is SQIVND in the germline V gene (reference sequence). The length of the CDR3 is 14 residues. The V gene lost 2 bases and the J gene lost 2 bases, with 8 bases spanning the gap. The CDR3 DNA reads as TGTGCCAGTAGTATAACAGGGAACACAGATACGCAGTATTTT. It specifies CASSITGNTDTQYF.

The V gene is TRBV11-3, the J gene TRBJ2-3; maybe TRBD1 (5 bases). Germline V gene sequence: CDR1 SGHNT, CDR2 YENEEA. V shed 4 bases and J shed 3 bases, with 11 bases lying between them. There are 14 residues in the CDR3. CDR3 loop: CASSYDSGTDTQYF. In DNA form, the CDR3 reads TGTGCCAGCAGCTACGATTCAGGGACAGATACGCAGTATTTT.

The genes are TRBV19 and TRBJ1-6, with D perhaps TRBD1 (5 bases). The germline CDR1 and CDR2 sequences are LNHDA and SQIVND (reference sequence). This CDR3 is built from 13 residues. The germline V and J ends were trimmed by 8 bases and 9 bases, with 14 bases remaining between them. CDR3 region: CASHQGSSSPLHF. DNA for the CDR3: TGTGCCAGTCATCAGGGTAGTAGTTCACCCCTCCACTTT. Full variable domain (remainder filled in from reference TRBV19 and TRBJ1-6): DGGITQSPKYLFRKEGQNVTLSCEQNLNHDAMYWYRQDPGQGLRLIYYSQIVNDFQKGDIAEGYSVSREKKESFPLTVTSAQKNPTAFYLCASHQGSSSPLHFGNGTRLTVT.

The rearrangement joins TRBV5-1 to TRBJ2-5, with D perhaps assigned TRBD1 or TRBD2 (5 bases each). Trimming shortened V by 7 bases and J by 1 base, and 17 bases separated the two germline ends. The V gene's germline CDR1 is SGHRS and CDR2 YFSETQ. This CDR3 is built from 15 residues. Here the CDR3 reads CASLVGGSFQETQYF. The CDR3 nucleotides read TGCGCCAGCCTCGTTGGGGGAAGCTTCCAAGAGACCCAGTACTTC.

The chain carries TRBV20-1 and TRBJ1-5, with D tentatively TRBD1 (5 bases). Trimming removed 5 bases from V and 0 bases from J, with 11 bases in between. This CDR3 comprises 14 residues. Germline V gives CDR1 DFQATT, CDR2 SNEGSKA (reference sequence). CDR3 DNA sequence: TGCAGTGCTCGGCGGGGGGATAGCAATCAGCCCCAGCATTTT. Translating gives CSARRGDSNQPQHF.

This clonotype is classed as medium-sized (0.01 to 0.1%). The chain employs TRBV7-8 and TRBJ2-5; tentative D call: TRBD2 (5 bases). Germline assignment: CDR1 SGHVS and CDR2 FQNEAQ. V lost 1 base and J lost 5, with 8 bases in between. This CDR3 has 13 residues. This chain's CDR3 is CASSLGRRETQYF. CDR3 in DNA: TGTGCCAGCAGCTTAGGGCGGAGGGAGACCCAGTACTTC.

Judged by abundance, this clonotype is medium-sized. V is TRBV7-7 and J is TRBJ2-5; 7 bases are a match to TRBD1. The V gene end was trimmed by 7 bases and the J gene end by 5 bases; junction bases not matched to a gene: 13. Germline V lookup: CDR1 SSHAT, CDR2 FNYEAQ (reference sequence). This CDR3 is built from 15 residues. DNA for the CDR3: TGTGCCAGCACGGATACAACAGGGGACGGGGAGACCCAGTACTTC. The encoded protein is CASTDTTGDGETQYF.

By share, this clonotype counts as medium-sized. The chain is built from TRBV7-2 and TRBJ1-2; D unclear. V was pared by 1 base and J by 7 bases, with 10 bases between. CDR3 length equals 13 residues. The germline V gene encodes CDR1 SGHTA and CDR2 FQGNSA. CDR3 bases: TGTGCCAGCAGCTTAGTCGAGGGTGCTGGCTACACCTTC. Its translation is CASSLVEGAGYTF.

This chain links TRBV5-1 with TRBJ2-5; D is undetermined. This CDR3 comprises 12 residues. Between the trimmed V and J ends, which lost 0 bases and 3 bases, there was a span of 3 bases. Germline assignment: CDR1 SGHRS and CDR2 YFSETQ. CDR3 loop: CASSLAKETQYF. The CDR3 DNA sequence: TGCGCCAGCAGCTTGGCAAAAGAGACCCAGTACTTC.

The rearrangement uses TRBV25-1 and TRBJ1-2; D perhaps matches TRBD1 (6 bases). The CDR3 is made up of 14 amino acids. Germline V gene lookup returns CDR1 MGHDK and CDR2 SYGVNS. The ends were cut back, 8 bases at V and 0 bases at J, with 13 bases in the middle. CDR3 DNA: TGTGCCAGCGGAGGGGAGGGGGCTAACTATGGCTACACCTTC. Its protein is CASGGEGANYGYTF.

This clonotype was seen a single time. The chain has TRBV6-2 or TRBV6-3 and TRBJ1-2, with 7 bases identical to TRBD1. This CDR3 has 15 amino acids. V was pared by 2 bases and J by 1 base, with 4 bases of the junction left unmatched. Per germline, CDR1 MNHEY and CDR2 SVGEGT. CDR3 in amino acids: CASSYGGQLNYGYTF. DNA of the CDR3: TGTGCCAGCAGTTACGGGGGACAGCTTAACTATGGCTACACCTTC.

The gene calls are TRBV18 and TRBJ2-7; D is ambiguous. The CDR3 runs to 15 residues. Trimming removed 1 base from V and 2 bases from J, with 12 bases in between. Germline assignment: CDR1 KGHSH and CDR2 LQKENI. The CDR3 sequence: CASSPQAGDTYEQYF. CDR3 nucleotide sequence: TGTGCCAGCTCACCACAGGCAGGCGATACCTACGAGCAGTACTTC.

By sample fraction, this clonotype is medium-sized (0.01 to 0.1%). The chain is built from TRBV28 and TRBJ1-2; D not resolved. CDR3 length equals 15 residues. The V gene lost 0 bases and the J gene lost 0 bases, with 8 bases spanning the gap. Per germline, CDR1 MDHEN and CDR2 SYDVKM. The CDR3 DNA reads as TGTGCCAGCAGTTTATGGACAACTGCTAACTATGGCTACACCTTC. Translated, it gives CASSLWTTANYGYTF.

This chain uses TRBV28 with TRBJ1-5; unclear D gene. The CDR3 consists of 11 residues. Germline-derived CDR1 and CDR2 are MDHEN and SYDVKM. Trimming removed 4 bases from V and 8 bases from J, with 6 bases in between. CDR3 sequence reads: CASSSGKPQHF. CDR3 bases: TGTGCCAGCAGTTCGGGGAAGCCCCAGCATTTT.

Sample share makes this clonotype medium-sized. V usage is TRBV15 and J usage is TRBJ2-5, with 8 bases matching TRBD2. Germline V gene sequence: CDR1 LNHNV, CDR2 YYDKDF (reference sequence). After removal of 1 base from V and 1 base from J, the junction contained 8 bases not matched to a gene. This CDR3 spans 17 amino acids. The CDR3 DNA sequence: TGTGCCACCAGCAGAGGGGGCGGGGGGACCCTCCAAGAGACCCAGTACTTC. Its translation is CATSRGGGGTLQETQYF. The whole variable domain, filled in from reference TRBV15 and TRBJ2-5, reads DAMVIQNPRYQVTQFGKPVTLSCSQTLNHNVMYWYQQKSSQAPKLLFHYYDKDFNNEADTPDNFQSRRPNTSFCFLDIRSPGLGDTAMYLCATSRGGGGTLQETQYFGPGTRLLVL.